The source of this T cell receptor (beta chain) is a study of CD8 T cells in Susac syndrome. V lost 0 bases and J 2 bases, leaving 14 bases between the germline ends. The CDR3 totals 17 residues. Germline V lookup: CDR1 LNHNV, CDR2 YYDKDF (reference sequence). The authors reverse transcribed roughly 0.5 to 1 ug RNA with random hexamers. Using its own MiXCR run on the immunoSEQ multiplex PCR reads, TCRdb lists one record per CDR3 protein. This table holds about 240,000 distinct CDR3 sequences, 96% found once. This clonotype originated in a human donor with Susac syndrome. The specimen sequenced was CD4+ T cells from PBMCs. This chain uses TRBV15 with TRBJ1-5, with D maybe TRBD1 (5 bases). The CDR3, as DNA: TGTGCCACCAGCAGAGATGTGGCAACAGGCGGCAATCAGCCCCAGCATTTT. It specifies CATSRDVATGGNQPQHF. The whole variable domain, filled in from reference TRBV15 and TRBJ1-5, reads DAMVIQNPRYQVTQFGKPVTLSCSQTLNHNVMYWYQQKSSQAPKLLFHYYDKDFNNEADTPDNFQSRRPNTSFCFLDIRSPGLGDTAMYLCATSRDVATGGNQPQHFGDGTRLSIL.